Shown below are 14 T cell receptor beta chains from a single sample sequenced in a study of human T cells and chemical hapten exposure. One entry per CDR3 protein, called by TCRdb with MiXCR from the RACE reads. This table holds about 340,000 distinct CDR3 sequences, 5.5% to 8% found once. The time point denotes: patch test 1, 2 weeks after DPC sensitization. Treatment defined: therapeutic diphenylcyclopropenone sensitization with weekly scalp DPC. This specimen was whole blood, taken in connection with sensitization to the hapten diphenylcyclopropenone (DPC). These receptors came from a woman between 18 and 30 years old with alopecia areata. Some clones in this sample may be carry-over from other donors' samples.

In its sample, this clonotype was seen a few times. This chain connects TRBV4-3 to TRBJ2-3; the match to TRBD2 covers 8 bases. The CDR3 length is 15 residues. With V trimmed by 4 bases and J by 6 bases, 9 bases remained unmatched. In germline, CDR1 is LGHNA, CDR2 YSLEER. The CDR3 here is CASSLLAGFGDTQYF. Written as DNA, the CDR3 is TGCGCCAGCAGCCTTTTAGCGGGGTTCGGGGATACGCAGTATTTT.

This clonotype has a count of ten or more. V usage is TRBV28 and J usage is TRBJ1-2; D remains ambiguous. Germline values: CDR1 MDHEN, CDR2 SYDVKM. The CDR3 is made up of 13 amino acids. V gave up 7 bases and J gave up 3 bases, with 12 bases separating them. The chain's CDR3 is CASNGPADYGYTF. CDR3 DNA: TGTGCCAGCAACGGTCCGGCGGACTATGGCTACACCTTC.

This clonotype was seen only a few times. This rearrangement joins TRBV7-9 to TRBJ1-6; D remains unclear. The CDR3 spans 17 residues. V dropped 5 bases and J dropped 0 bases, with 14 bases sitting between them. Germline values: CDR1 SEHNR, CDR2 FQNEAQ (reference sequence). CDR3 residues: CASSPGQPSSYNSPLHF. In DNA form, the CDR3 reads TGTGCCAGCAGCCCAGGCCAACCGAGCTCCTATAATTCACCCCTCCACTTT. The full variable domain, rest sourced from reference TRBV7-9 and TRBJ1-6, is DTGVSQNPRHKITKRGQNVTFRCDPISEHNRLYWYRQTLGQGPEFLTYFQNEAQLEKSRLLSDRFSAERPKGSFSTLEIQRTEQGDSAMYLCASSPGQPSSYNSPLHFGNGTRLTVT.

Ten or more counts support this clonotype. This chain links TRBV5-5 with TRBJ2-1, with D possibly TRBD2 on 6 matching bases. Germline V gene data show CDR1 as SGHKS and CDR2 as YYEKEE (reference sequence). This CDR3 is built from 16 residues. V lost 0 bases to trimming and J lost 1 base, with 11 bases between them. DNA of the CDR3: TGTGCCAGCAGCTTGGAAGGACGGGAGTCCTACAATGAGCAGTTCTTC. Amino acids: CASSLEGRESYNEQFF.

This clonotype was observed a few times. V and J are TRBV18 and TRBJ1-1; 8 bases match TRBD1. This CDR3 contains 14 residues. In germline, CDR1 is KGHSH, CDR2 LQKENI. Trimming removed 6 bases from V and 4 bases from J; junction bases left unmatched: 7. CDR3 sequence reads: CASSPGQARTEAFF. The DNA for the CDR3 is TGTGCCAGCTCCCCGGGACAGGCGCGCACTGAAGCTTTCTTT.

This clonotype was picked up many times. The V and J genes are TRBV6-5 and TRBJ2-6, with D perhaps TRBD2 (6 bases). Trimming left V 2 bases short and J 4 bases short, with 15 bases between. CDR3 size: 17 residues. CDR1 is MNHEY, CDR2 SVGAGI, per germline. CDR3 residues: CASSYRFREAGANVLTF. CDR3 sequence (DNA): TGTGCCAGCAGTTACCGGTTCAGGGAGGCAGGGGCCAACGTCCTGACTTTC.

The chain recombines TRBV3-1 with TRBJ2-1, with 9 bases fitting TRBD2. The CDR3 has 16 residues. The ends lost 0 bases at V and 2 bases at J; junction bases unmatched: 2. From germline, CDR1 is LGHDT and CDR2 YNNKEL (reference sequence). The CDR3 region has the DNA TGTGCCAGCAGCCAAGATCTAGCGGGGACCTACAATGAGCAGTTCTTC. As protein: CASSQDLAGTYNEQFF.

This clonotype has at least ten counts. V usage is TRBV2 and J usage is TRBJ2-1; TRBD1 matches 9 bases. The CDR3 consists of 14 residues. The germline V gene has CDR1 SNHLY and CDR2 FYNNEI. V dropped 6 bases and J dropped 10; count of bases not matched to a gene: 10. The CDR3 nucleotides are TGTGCCAGCAGAACCGGGACAGGGCTAGGGGAGCAGTTCTTC. Protein: CASRTGTGLGEQFF.

The J gene is TRBJ2-7, the V gene TRBV7-2; no reliable D call. The V and J ends lost 5 bases and 4 bases respectively, with 15 bases between them. CDR1 is SGHTA, CDR2 FQGNSA, per germline. This CDR3 spans 14 amino acids. The CDR3 bases are TGTGCCAGCAGCAAGGACGGCCCGGCGTACGAGCAGTACTTC. Its protein product is CASSKDGPAYEQYF.

This clonotype was detected a few times. V usage is TRBV27 and J usage is TRBJ2-3; 9 bases map to TRBD2. This CDR3 is 16 amino acids long. CDR1 and CDR2 from the germline V gene are MNHEY and SMNVEV (reference sequence). Trimming at V came to 9 bases and at J to 0 bases, leaving 10 bases not matched to a gene. The CDR3 DNA reads as TGTGCCAGTCGCCTGGCGGGGGGGAGTAGCACAGATACGCAGTATTTT. Amino acids: CASRLAGGSSTDTQYF.

This clonotype showed up just once. This chain connects TRBV7-9 to TRBJ1-3; D is undetermined. Trimming removed 3 bases at V and 0 bases at J, with 12 bases between. CDR3 length: 16 amino acids. Germline V gene data show CDR1 as SEHNR and CDR2 as FQNEAQ (reference sequence). CDR3 nucleotides: TGTGCCAGCAGCTTTGGGCCCGTAAGCTCTGGAAACACCATATATTTT. It codes for CASSFGPVSSGNTIYF. The entire variable domain, with the rest obtained from reference TRBV7-9 and TRBJ1-3, is as follows: DTGVSQNPRHKITKRGQNVTFRCDPISEHNRLYWYRQTLGQGPEFLTYFQNEAQLEKSRLLSDRFSAERPKGSFSTLEIQRTEQGDSAMYLCASSFGPVSSGNTIYFGEGSWLTVV.

This chain links TRBV29-1 with TRBJ2-7, with D unresolved. This CDR3 region has 13 residues. CDR1 SQVTM and CDR2 ANQGSEA come from the germline V gene. V lost 1 base, J lost 7 bases, and 14 bases lay in between. The CDR3 is CSVEGVAGGEQYF. CDR3 DNA sequence: TGCAGCGTTGAAGGGGTGGCAGGTGGTGAGCAGTACTTC.

This clonotype was observed a few times. At one of its ends the junction is not consistent with the germline gene, which may arise from a read error. The V and J genes are TRBV6-5 and TRBJ1-6, with 9 bases that match TRBD1. Germline V lookup: CDR1 MNHEY, CDR2 SVGAGI. CDR3 length equals 15 residues. CDR3 region: CASTGQGFYDSPLHF. CDR3 DNA: TGTGCCAGCACCGGACAGGGGTTCTATGATTCACCCCTCCACTTT.

This clonotype was picked up a small number of times. CDR3 in DNA: TGTGCCACGCCGCTGGGGGCAGGAAACACCATATATTTT. It codes for CATPLGAGNTIYF. The rearrangement uses TRBV24-1 and TRBJ1-3, with a possible D match to TRBD1 (6 bases). CDR1 KGHDR and CDR2 SFDVKD come from the germline V gene. V was cut by 10 bases and J by 4 bases, with 13 bases left in between. The CDR3 spans 13 residues.